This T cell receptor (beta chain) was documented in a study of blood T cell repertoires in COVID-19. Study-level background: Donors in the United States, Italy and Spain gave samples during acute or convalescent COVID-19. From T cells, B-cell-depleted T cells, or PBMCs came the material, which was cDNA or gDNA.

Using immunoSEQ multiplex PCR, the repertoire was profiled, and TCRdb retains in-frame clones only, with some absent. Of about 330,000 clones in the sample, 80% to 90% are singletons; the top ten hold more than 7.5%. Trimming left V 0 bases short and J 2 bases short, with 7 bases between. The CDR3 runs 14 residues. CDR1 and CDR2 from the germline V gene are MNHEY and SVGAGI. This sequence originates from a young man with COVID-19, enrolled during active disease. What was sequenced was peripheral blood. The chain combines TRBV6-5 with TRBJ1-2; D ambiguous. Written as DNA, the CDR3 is TGTGCCAGCAGTTACTCGAACAGCAACTATGGCTACACCTTC. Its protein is CASSYSNSNYGYTF.